The next 21 T cell receptor beta chains were all read from a single sample in a study of blood T cell repertoires in COVID-19. The data were produced by immunoSEQ multiplex PCR, yet TCRdb's version contains in-frame clones alone and is incomplete. The table includes under 300,000 clones, approximately 88% detected once. Material: peripheral blood. The receptors were sampled from a woman between 25 and 40 years old with acute or convalescent COVID-19.

The rearrangement links TRBV27 to TRBJ2-1, with D unresolved. The CDR3 is 12 residues long. With 5 bases removed from V and 3 bases from J, the gap between germline ends came to 5 bases. Germline V gene sequence: CDR1 MNHEY, CDR2 SMNVEV (reference sequence). In nucleotides, the CDR3 is TGTGCCAGCAGTGGCAACTACAATGAGCAGTTCTTC. Translating it yields CASSGNYNEQFF.

The chain uses TRBV4-2 and TRBJ2-7, with D possibly TRBD1 on 7 matching bases. Trimming removed 4 bases at V and 5 bases at J, with 18 bases between. Germline loops: CDR1 LGHNA, CDR2 YNFKEQ. This CDR3 spans 15 amino acids. DNA for the CDR3: TGTGCCAGCAGCCCAACAGTGGCCAGGGGGGACGAGCAGTACTTC. It encodes CASSPTVARGDEQYF.

CDR3 loop: CASSSRGVVTGELFF. As DNA, the CDR3 is TGTGCCAGCAGCTCCAGGGGAGTCGTCACCGGGGAGCTGTTTTTT. This chain uses TRBV5-4 with TRBJ2-2; D might be TRBD1 (6 bases). This CDR3 has 15 amino acids. Trimming removed 3 bases from V and 4 bases from J, with 13 bases in between. Germline loops: CDR1 SGHNT, CDR2 YYREEE (reference sequence).

A single count supports this clone. This chain links TRBV30 with TRBJ2-1, with unresolved D. The CDR3 covers 11 residues. The V gene's germline CDR1 is GTSNPN and CDR2 SVGIG (reference sequence). The V and J ends lost 4 bases and 10 bases respectively, with 11 bases between them. In DNA, the CDR3 is TGTGCCTGGACCGAACTAAGGGAGCAGTTCTTC. Protein product: CAWTELREQFF.

This chain uses TRBV18 with TRBJ2-5; 8 nucleotides line up with TRBD2. This CDR3 has 19 amino acids. Per germline, CDR1 KGHSH and CDR2 LQKENI. The J segment lost 2 bases and the V segment lost 6 bases, leaving 20 bases of the junction unmatched. CDR3 nucleotides: TGTGCCAGCTCCGAGTACGGCGGCCTAGCGGGCTTAAGGCAAGAGACCCAGTACTTC. Translated, it gives CASSEYGGLAGLRQETQYF.

This clone was counted only a few times. Other nucleotide sequences in the sample specify the same CDR3. The chain has TRBV29-1 and TRBJ1-2; D unclear. CDR1 SQVTM and CDR2 ANQGSEA come from the germline V gene. This CDR3 has 12 residues. Trimming removed 3 bases at V and 1 base at J, with 6 bases between. The CDR3 DNA reads TGCAGCGTTGATGTATTTAACTATGGCTACACCTTC. Protein product: CSVDVFNYGYTF. The whole variable domain, filled in from reference TRBV29-1 and TRBJ1-2, reads SAVISQKPSRDICQRGTSLTIQCQVDSQVTMMFWYRQQPGQSLTLIATANQGSEATYESGFVIDKFPISRPNLTFSTLTVSNMSPEDSSIYLCSVDVFNYGYTFGSGTRLTVV.

The sample holds one count of this clone. The chain is built from TRBV6-2 or TRBV6-3 and TRBJ2-5, with TRBD1 as a possible D gene (5 bases). V lost 1 base to trimming and J lost 4 bases, with 13 bases between them. Germline loops: CDR1 MNHEY, CDR2 SVGEGT. The CDR3 is 15 residues long. The DNA of the CDR3 is TGTGCCAGCAGTTACTGGAGACAGCGTTTAGAGACCCAGTACTTC. This sequence encodes CASSYWRQRLETQYF.

V and J are TRBV20-1 and TRBJ2-5; 10 nucleotides agree with TRBD2. V gave up 3 bases and J gave up 4 bases; unmatched junction bases: 8. CDR1 and CDR2 from the germline V gene are DFQATT and SNEGSKA (reference sequence). This CDR3 region has 15 residues. CDR3 bases: TGCAGTGCTAGTAAAGTAGCGGGAGGTCGAGAGACCCAGTACTTC. This codes for CSASKVAGGRETQYF.

The chain couples TRBV6-2 or TRBV6-3 to TRBJ2-7; D may be TRBD2 (5 bases). CDR3 length: 14 residues. Trimming removed 2 bases from V and 3 bases from J, with 11 bases in between. Germline V lookup: CDR1 MNHEY, CDR2 SVGEGT. The CDR3 coding sequence is TGTGCCAGCAGTTACCGGGGTAATCTCTACGAGCAGTACTTC. Protein: CASSYRGNLYEQYF.

This clone was seen more than once but under ten times. V is TRBV24-1 and J is TRBJ2-1; 10 bases are a match to TRBD2. The length of the CDR3 is 16 residues. The ends lost 3 bases at V and 7 bases at J; junction bases unmatched: 8. The germline V gene has CDR1 KGHDR and CDR2 SFDVKD. For the CDR3, the DNA is TGTGCCACCAGTGATCCACTAGCGGGAATAGGTAATGAGCAGTTCTTC. This translates into CATSDPLAGIGNEQFF.

The CDR3 reads CASSLGWTGNNEQYF. In DNA form, the CDR3 reads TGTGCCAGCAGCTTAGGTTGGACAGGGAATAACGAGCAGTACTTC. The rearrangement uses TRBV7-8 and TRBJ2-7, with TRBD1 matching over 8 bases. Losses at the gene ends were 1 base for V and 5 bases for J; bases not matched to a gene: 7. In germline, CDR1 is SGHVS, CDR2 FQNEAQ. This CDR3 contains 15 residues.

The CDR3 coding sequence is TGTGCCAGCAGTGAATTCGGGACAGTCGGCAATCAGCCCCAGCATTTT. This gives the protein CASSEFGTVGNQPQHF. The chain uses TRBV2 and TRBJ1-5, with 7 bases fitting TRBD1. The junction had 6 bases not matched to a gene; V was cut back by 2 bases and J by 2 bases. The germline CDR1 and CDR2 sequences are SNHLY and FYNNEI. CDR3 length: 16 residues.

In its sample, this clone was seen a few times. This rearrangement joins TRBV27 to TRBJ2-2, with 8 nucleotides matching TRBD2. CDR3 length equals 20 residues. V was clipped by 0 bases and J by 0 bases; unmatched bases: 12. Germline V lookup: CDR1 MNHEY, CDR2 SMNVEV (reference sequence). CDR3 sequence: CASSLSGSGTPFANTGELFF. CDR3 nucleotides: TGTGCCAGCAGTTTATCGGGTAGCGGGACCCCGTTCGCGAACACCGGGGAGCTGTTTTTT.

The genes are TRBV14 and TRBJ2-7; perhaps TRBD1 as D (5 bases). The germline gives CDR1 SGHDN, CDR2 FVKESK. Trimming took off 2 bases at V and 4 bases at J, with 12 bases between the two ends. CDR3 length equals 14 residues. The CDR3 here is CASSQLGQSYEQYF. CDR3 DNA sequence: TGTGCCAGCAGCCAATTGGGGCAGAGTTACGAGCAGTACTTC.

The chain couples TRBV19 to TRBJ1-1; 8 nucleotides align to TRBD1. CDR1 and CDR2 from the germline V gene are LNHDA and SQIVND (reference sequence). The ends lost 8 bases at V and 0 bases at J; junction bases unmatched: 8. The CDR3 is 15 amino acids. In nucleotides, the CDR3 is TGTGCCAGTGCAGACAGGGGCGTTATGAACACTGAAGCTTTCTTT. Its protein is CASADRGVMNTEAFF.

This clone was observed once. V gene TRBV3-1 (or the pseudogene TRBV3-2) combines with J gene TRBJ1-5; a possible D gene is TRBD1 (5 bases). Trimming pared 3 bases from V and 5 bases from J, leaving 11 bases between. This CDR3 has 14 residues. From germline, CDR1 is LGHDT and CDR2 YNNKEL (reference sequence). DNA for the CDR3: TGTGCCAGCAGCCATTCAGGGCAGGATCAGCCCCAGCATTTT. Protein: CASSHSGQDQPQHF.

CDR3 residues: CASSQDARGTEAFF. CDR3 in DNA: TGCGCCAGCAGCCAAGATGCAAGGGGCACTGAAGCTTTCTTT. The genes are TRBV4-3 and TRBJ1-1; tentatively, D is TRBD1 (5 bases). Germline CDR1 reads LGHNA; CDR2 reads YSLEER. The V gene lost 0 bases and the J gene lost 4 bases, with 9 bases spanning the gap. The CDR3 has 14 residues.

The CDR3 DNA reads as TGTGCCAGCAGCGCCGGGACAGGGAAGAATCAGCCCCAGCATTTT. It translates to CASSAGTGKNQPQHF. The chain uses TRBV5-5 and TRBJ1-5, with 9 nucleotides matching TRBD1. CDR1 SGHKS and CDR2 YYEKEE come from the germline V gene (reference sequence). The CDR3 covers 15 residues. V lost 4 bases and J lost 4; bases outside the gene matches: 6.

This chain joins TRBV19 and TRBJ2-7; 13 positions agree with TRBD2. The trim removed 4 bases at V and 3 bases at J, leaving 12 bases unmatched. CDR3 length: 18 residues. Germline assignment: CDR1 LNHDA and CDR2 SQIVND (reference sequence). This CDR3 reads CASSRFSPGTSGNYEQYF. The CDR3 DNA is TGTGCCAGTAGTAGATTTTCCCCCGGGACTAGCGGGAACTACGAGCAGTACTTC.

The chain employs TRBV25-1 and TRBJ2-7; D possibly corresponds to TRBD1 (6 bases). The CDR3 contains 15 residues. V was shortened by 3 bases and J by 3 bases, with 15 bases between the two germline ends. Germline V gene data show CDR1 as MGHDK and CDR2 as SYGVNS. The DNA for the CDR3 is TGTGCCAGCAGTGACAAACAGGGATTTGGCTACGAGCAGTACTTC. It codes for CASSDKQGFGYEQYF.

V usage is TRBV10-2 and J usage is TRBJ1-1; 9 bases are shared with TRBD1. Germline V gives CDR1 WSHSY, CDR2 SAAADI. The length of the CDR3 is 15 residues. With V trimmed by 7 bases and J by 5 bases, 11 bases remained unmatched. This CDR3 is CASTDFWTGETEAFF. The DNA for the CDR3 is TGCGCCAGCACCGACTTTTGGACAGGGGAGACTGAAGCTTTCTTT.